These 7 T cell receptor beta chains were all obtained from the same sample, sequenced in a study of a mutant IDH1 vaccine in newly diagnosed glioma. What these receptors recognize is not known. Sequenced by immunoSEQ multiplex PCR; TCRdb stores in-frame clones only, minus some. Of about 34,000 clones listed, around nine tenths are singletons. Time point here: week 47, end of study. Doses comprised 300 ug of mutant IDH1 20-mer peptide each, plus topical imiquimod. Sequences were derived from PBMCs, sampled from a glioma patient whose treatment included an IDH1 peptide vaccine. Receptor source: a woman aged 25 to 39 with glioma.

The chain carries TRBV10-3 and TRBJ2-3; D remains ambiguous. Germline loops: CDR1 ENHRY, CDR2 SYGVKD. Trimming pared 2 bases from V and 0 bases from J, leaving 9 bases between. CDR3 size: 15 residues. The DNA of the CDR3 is TGTGCCATCAGTGAGGGGCGAGGTAGCACAGATACGCAGTATTTT. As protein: CAISEGRGSTDTQYF.

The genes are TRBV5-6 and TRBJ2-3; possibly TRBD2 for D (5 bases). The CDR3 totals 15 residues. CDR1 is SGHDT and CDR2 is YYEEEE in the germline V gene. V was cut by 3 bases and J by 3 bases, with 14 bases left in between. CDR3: CASSWSGPGTDTQYF. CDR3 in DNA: TGTGCCAGCAGCTGGAGCGGACCGGGGACAGATACGCAGTATTTT.

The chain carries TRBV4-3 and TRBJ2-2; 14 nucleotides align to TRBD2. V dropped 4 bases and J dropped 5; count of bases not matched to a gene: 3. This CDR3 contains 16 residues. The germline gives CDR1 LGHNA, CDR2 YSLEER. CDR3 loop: CASSPRTSGGTGELFF. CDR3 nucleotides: TGCGCCAGCAGCCCCAGGACTAGCGGGGGGACCGGGGAGCTGTTTTTT.

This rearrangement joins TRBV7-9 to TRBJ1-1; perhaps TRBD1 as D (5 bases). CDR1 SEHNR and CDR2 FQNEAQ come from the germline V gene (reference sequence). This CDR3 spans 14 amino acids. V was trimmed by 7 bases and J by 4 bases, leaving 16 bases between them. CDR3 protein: CASTWGVGGTEAFF. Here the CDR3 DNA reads TGTGCCAGCACCTGGGGGGTGGGGGGCACTGAAGCTTTCTTT.

Here the CDR3 DNA reads TGTGCCAGCTGGACAGGGTTGGGGCCGGGACAGGGAGATCAGCCCCAGCATTTT. Residues: CASWTGLGPGQGDQPQHF. This chain links TRBV2 with TRBJ1-5; 9 nucleotides align to TRBD1. V was clipped by 8 bases and J by 5 bases; unmatched bases: 19. The germline CDR1 and CDR2 sequences are SNHLY and FYNNEI. The length of the CDR3 is 18 residues.

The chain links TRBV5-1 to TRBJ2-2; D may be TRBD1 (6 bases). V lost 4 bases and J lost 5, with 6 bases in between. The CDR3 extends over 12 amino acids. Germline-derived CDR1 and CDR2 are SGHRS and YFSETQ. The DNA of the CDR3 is TGCGCCAGCAGCCAGGGGACCGGGGAGCTGTTTTTT. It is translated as CASSQGTGELFF.

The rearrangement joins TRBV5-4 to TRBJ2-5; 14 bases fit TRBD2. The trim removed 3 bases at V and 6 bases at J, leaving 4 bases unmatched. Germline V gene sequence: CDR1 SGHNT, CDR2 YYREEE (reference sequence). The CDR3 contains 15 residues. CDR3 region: CASSWTSGGMKTQYF. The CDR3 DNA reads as TGTGCCAGCAGCTGGACTAGCGGGGGGATGAAGACCCAGTACTTC.